Listed here are 21 T cell receptor beta chains from one sample, sequenced in a study of T cell responses to AZD1222 COVID-19 vaccine. Here immunoSEQ multiplex PCR was the method, and the copy in TCRdb shows in-frame clones only, minus some. The sample lists tens of thousands of clones, about 80% seen once, with over 13% in the top ten. The material sequenced was peripheral blood, taken 28 days after the second AZD1222 dose. The origin of the receptors is an adult who received the AZD1222 COVID-19 vaccine.

This clone was recorded only once. The V gene is TRBV5-6, the J gene TRBJ1-6, with 7 bases aligning to TRBD1. This CDR3 has 14 amino acids. J was trimmed by 7 bases and V by 3 bases; bases with no gene match: 4. Germline values: CDR1 SGHDT, CDR2 YYEEEE. CDR3 in DNA: TGTGCCAGCAGCTGGGACAGAGTAAATTCACCCCTCCACTTT. Translating gives CASSWDRVNSPLHF.

This chain connects TRBV7-2 to TRBJ2-7; TRBD2 aligns across 7 bases. V was clipped by 6 bases and J by 5 bases; unmatched bases: 19. This CDR3 has 17 residues. From germline, CDR1 is SGHTA and CDR2 FQGNSA. The CDR3 reads CASRRTRGEGFINEQYF. The CDR3 DNA is TGTGCCAGCAGACGGACCCGGGGGGAAGGGTTCATCAACGAGCAGTACTTC.

This chain links TRBV5-1 with TRBJ2-3, with 8 bases fitting TRBD2. The CDR3 consists of 16 residues. CDR1 SGHRS and CDR2 YFSETQ come from the germline V gene. The ends lost 0 bases at V and 1 base at J; junction bases unmatched: 4. CDR3 bases: TGCGCCAGCAGCTTGGGTGGGACTAGGGGCACAGATACGCAGTATTTT. This gives the protein CASSLGGTRGTDTQYF.

The chain has TRBV9 and TRBJ1-5, with D maybe TRBD1 (5 bases). The CDR3 has 14 amino acids. Germline V gene lookup returns CDR1 SGDLS and CDR2 YYNGEE. V gave up 4 bases and J gave up 10 bases, with 18 bases separating them. CDR3 DNA: TGTGCCAGCAGCTCGGGGCGCCCCCTTTCTCCCCAGCATTTT. Residues: CASSSGRPLSPQHF.

The chain recombines TRBV30 with TRBJ1-2; unclear D gene. V dropped 4 bases and J dropped 4 bases, with 13 bases sitting between them. The V gene's germline CDR1 is GTSNPN and CDR2 SVGIG (reference sequence). CDR3 length equals 13 residues. CDR3 loop: CAWTRRVLYGYTF. CDR3 coding DNA: TGTGCCTGGACCCGGAGGGTTCTCTATGGCTACACCTTC.

The CDR3 loop is CASSFNHPWADGSEAFF. The CDR3 nucleotides read TGTGCCAGCAGCTTTAATCATCCCTGGGCGGATGGGTCTGAAGCTTTCTTT. V is TRBV7-2 and J is TRBJ1-1; D uncertain. This CDR3 is 17 amino acids long. Germline V gives CDR1 SGHTA, CDR2 FQGNSA. Trimming shortened V by 3 bases and J by 6 bases, and 23 bases separated the two germline ends.

V usage is TRBV4-3 and J usage is TRBJ1-2; 8 bases are a match to TRBD1. The V segment lost 0 bases and the J segment 8 bases; nucleotides outside the gene matches: 8. Germline lookup yields CDR1 LGHNA and CDR2 YSLEER. The CDR3 has 15 amino acids. This chain's CDR3 is CASSQDPRQGSGYTF. Here the CDR3 DNA reads TGCGCCAGCAGCCAAGATCCCAGACAGGGGTCCGGCTACACCTTC.

The chain recombines TRBV18 with TRBJ1-1; D call uncertain. The CDR3 totals 13 residues. Germline V gene data show CDR1 as KGHSH and CDR2 as LQKENI. The V and J ends lost 6 bases and 7 bases respectively, with 15 bases between them. The CDR3 DNA reads as TGTGCCAGCTCCCCGAGGGATCCCCTTGAAGCTTTCTTT. It encodes CASSPRDPLEAFF.

V usage is TRBV6-2 or TRBV6-3 and J usage is TRBJ2-2; the match to TRBD1 covers 12 bases. Germline CDR1 MNHEY, CDR2 SVGEGT. The CDR3 runs 16 residues. With V trimmed by 7 bases and J by 8 bases, 11 bases remained unmatched. The CDR3 DNA sequence: TGTGCCAGCACCCCACGGGACAGGGGGCTTTTGGGGGAGCTGTTTTTT. Translating gives CASTPRDRGLLGELFF.

V is TRBV4-3 and J is TRBJ2-7; 9 bases are shared with TRBD1. The CDR3 is 15 amino acids. Germline CDR1 reads LGHNA; CDR2 reads YSLEER. Trimming cost V 1 base and J 4 bases; bases outside gene matches: 5. CDR3 DNA sequence: TGCGCCAGCAGCCAAGTTACAGGGGGCGAATACGAGCAGTACTTC. It is translated as CASSQVTGGEYEQYF.

This clone was seen many times. One end of the junction is discordant with germline, which a read error may explain. The V gene is TRBV15, the J gene TRBJ1-2; unclear D gene. Looked up from germline, CDR1 is LNHNV and CDR2 is YYDKDF (reference sequence). The CDR3 contains 15 residues. The chain's CDR3 is CATSSSDDRNDGYTF. The CDR3 nucleotides are TGTGCCACCAGCTCCTCCGACGATCGTAACGATGGCTACACCTTC.

The chain has TRBV2 and TRBJ2-7; either TRBD1 or TRBD2 may supply D (6 bases each). This CDR3 contains 16 residues. Germline loops: CDR1 SNHLY, CDR2 FYNNEI. Trimming pared 4 bases from V and 7 bases from J, leaving 23 bases between. The CDR3 DNA follows: TGTGCCAGCAGTGTAAACCCCCGGGGGCGGGACGGGGAGCAGTACTTC. This sequence encodes CASSVNPRGRDGEQYF.

The gene calls are TRBV28 and TRBJ2-6, with TRBD2 as a possible D gene (7 bases). Germline V CDR1 and CDR2: MDHEN, SYDVKM. The ends were cut back, 5 bases at V and 0 bases at J, with 17 bases in the middle. The CDR3 consists of 18 residues. CDR3 amino acids: CASSGGGGSLSGANVLTF. CDR3 DNA: TGTGCCAGCAGTGGGGGCGGGGGCTCGCTCTCTGGGGCCAACGTCCTGACTTTC.

The V call is TRBV28, the J call TRBJ2-2; 9 bases align to TRBD2. V was clipped by 2 bases and J by 7 bases; unmatched bases: 5. Germline V gene lookup returns CDR1 MDHEN and CDR2 SYDVKM. This CDR3 spans 15 amino acids. Written as DNA, the CDR3 is TGTGCCAGCAGTTTACCAGCGGGGGGCGTCGGGGAGCTGTTTTTT. As protein: CASSLPAGGVGELFF.

The chain uses TRBV19 and TRBJ2-1; D may be TRBD1 (6 bases). The V end lost 7 bases, the J end lost 7 bases, and 11 bases lay between the germline ends. This CDR3 comprises 12 residues. Germline V gene data show CDR1 as LNHDA and CDR2 as SQIVND (reference sequence). Here the CDR3 DNA reads TGTGCCAGTAATGCAGGGACAAATGAGCAGTTCTTC. Translating gives CASNAGTNEQFF. The full variable domain, completed using reference TRBV19 and TRBJ2-1, is DGGITQSPKYLFRKEGQNVTLSCEQNLNHDAMYWYRQDPGQGLRLIYYSQIVNDFQKGDIAEGYSVSREKKESFPLTVTSAQKNPTAFYLCASNAGTNEQFFGPGTRLTVL.

V usage is TRBV11-2 and J usage is TRBJ2-7; 10 bases fit TRBD1. The CDR3 totals 15 residues. J was trimmed by 4 bases and V by 3 bases; bases with no gene match: 6. CDR1 SGHAT and CDR2 FQNNGV come from the germline V gene. This CDR3 reads CASSLEGQGEYEQYF. CDR3 bases: TGTGCCAGCAGCTTGGAAGGACAGGGGGAATACGAGCAGTACTTC.

This clone was detected only a few times. This sequence joins TRBV2 and TRBJ2-5; D unresolved. The CDR3 covers 11 residues. In germline, CDR1 is SNHLY, CDR2 FYNNEI. V was shortened by 3 bases and J by 6 bases, with 5 bases between the two germline ends. CDR3 in amino acids: CASSDFQTQYF. CDR3 nucleotide sequence: TGTGCCAGCAGTGATTTCCAGACCCAGTACTTC.

This clone has a handful of counts. The rearrangement joins TRBV6-1 to TRBJ2-3; 9 nucleotides line up with TRBD2. Germline V gene lookup returns CDR1 MNHNS and CDR2 SASEGT. This CDR3 has 15 residues. The V gene end was trimmed by 2 bases and the J gene end by 3 bases; junction bases not matched to a gene: 3. CDR3 in DNA: TGTGCCAGCAGTGAATCAGCGGGGGGAACAGATACGCAGTATTTT. Amino acid sequence: CASSESAGGTDTQYF.

CDR3 nucleotides: TGTGCCAGCAGCCGGGACAGGGGGCGCTCCTACGAGCAGTACTTC. Its translation is CASSRDRGRSYEQYF. The chain has TRBV5-4 and TRBJ2-7; 12 bases line up with TRBD1. V lost 4 bases, J lost 0 bases, and 2 bases stayed unmatched. Germline V gene sequence: CDR1 SGHNT, CDR2 YYREEE (reference sequence). The CDR3 covers 15 residues.

This clone came up once. The V and J genes are TRBV10-3 and TRBJ1-1, with D perhaps matching TRBD1 (6 bases). CDR3 length equals 14 residues. Germline V lookup: CDR1 ENHRY, CDR2 SYGVKD. V gave up 4 bases and J gave up 0 bases, with 9 bases separating them. The CDR3 reads CAISGQGMNTEAFF. The CDR3 DNA follows: TGTGCCATCAGTGGCCAGGGGATGAACACTGAAGCTTTCTTT.

The chain couples TRBV19 to TRBJ1-4; D unclear. Looked up from germline, CDR1 is LNHDA and CDR2 is SQIVND (reference sequence). There are 13 residues in the CDR3. V was clipped by 6 bases and J by 5 bases, with 10 bases between them. The CDR3 DNA is TGTGCCAGTAGCAATGCCTTAAATGAAAAACTGTTTTTT. This gives the protein CASSNALNEKLFF.